The 23 T cell receptor beta chains listed next were all sequenced from one sample in a study of low-dose radiotherapy and immunotherapy resistance in tumors. Gene-specific TRAV and TRBV primers were used for first-strand cDNA, covering alpha and beta chains. TCR amplification involved about 18 PCR cycles with a constant-region primer and V-primer adapter. TCRdb re-derived calls from the reads in MiXCR, one entry per CDR3 protein. Of approximately 100,000 distinct CDR3 sequences in the sample, more than 20% are singletons; the top ten hold approximately 4%. Time point specified: after trial treatment. The sample's treatment: LDRT plus nivolumab, ipilimumab, low-dose cyclophosphamide and aspirin (RACIN trial). The sequencing used PBMCs, collected after low-dose radiotherapy plus immunotherapy. These receptors came from a male donor with prostate cancer.

A few counts support this clonotype. V and J are TRBV24-1 and TRBJ2-1; TRBD2 is a possible D gene (6 bases). Between the trimmed V and J ends, which lost 11 bases and 3 bases, there was a span of 7 bases. Germline lookup yields CDR1 KGHDR and CDR2 SFDVKD. The CDR3 loop spans 11 amino acids. This CDR3 reads CASGNYNEQFF. In DNA, the CDR3 is TGTGCCAGCGGGAACTACAATGAGCAGTTCTTC.

This clonotype came up many times. The chain uses TRBV29-1 and TRBJ2-5; 9 nucleotides match TRBD1. This CDR3 contains 14 residues. Germline assignment: CDR1 SQVTM and CDR2 ANQGSEA. V lost 4 bases to trimming and J lost 1 base; unmatched junction nucleotides: 4. The CDR3 spells CSVGDRVVQETQYF. For the CDR3, the DNA is TGCAGCGTTGGGGACAGGGTTGTCCAAGAGACCCAGTACTTC.

In this sample, this clonotype turned up many times. The chain employs TRBV20-1 and TRBJ2-3; D possibly corresponds to TRBD2 (5 bases). The CDR3 is 13 amino acids. The germline V and J ends were trimmed by 3 bases and 3 bases, with 10 bases remaining between them. Per the germline V gene, CDR1 is DFQATT and CDR2 is SNEGSKA (reference sequence). CDR3 sequence reads: CSARFRGTDTQYF. In DNA form, the CDR3 reads TGCAGTGCTAGGTTCCGGGGAACAGATACGCAGTATTTT.

In regard to this clonotype: With only one base between it and a far larger clone, this is likely a read error. The V call is TRBV7-9, the J call TRBJ2-2; D unclear. Looked up from germline, CDR1 is SEHNR and CDR2 is FQNEAQ (reference sequence). Trimming took off 5 bases at V and 8 bases at J, with 9 bases between the two ends. The CDR3 runs to 12 residues. The CDR3: CASSAGGGELFF. In DNA form, the CDR3 reads TGTGCCAGCAGCGCAGGTGGGGGGGAGCTGTTTTTT.

The sample holds many counts of this clonotype. The rearrangement links TRBV6-5 to TRBJ2-2; TRBD1 agrees at 7 bases. Germline trimming cut 5 bases from V and 9 bases from J; bases unmatched to any gene: 15. The CDR3 is 16 amino acids. CDR1 and CDR2 from the germline V gene are MNHEY and SVGAGI. The DNA for the CDR3 is TGTGCCAGCAGTCTTTTAGGAGACAGGGCGAAAAGGGAGCTGTTTTTT. Translated: CASSLLGDRAKRELFF.

This clonotype showed up just a few times. A clone one base away is much larger, so this may be a read error. This chain links TRBV2 with TRBJ2-7, with TRBD1 identical over 7 bases. This CDR3 contains 14 residues. The germline V gene encodes CDR1 SNHLY and CDR2 FYNNEI. V trimming: 5 bases; J trimming: 0 bases; junction bases outside the gene matches: 4. CDR3 sequence: CASSNRDSSYEQYF. The CDR3 nucleotides read TGTGCCAGCAGTAACCGGGACAGCTCCTACGAGCAGTACTTC.

Comment on this clonotype: Germline and junction disagree at one end, which may indicate a read error. The rearrangement links TRBV6-5 to TRBJ2-1; D possibly matches TRBD1 or TRBD2 (5 bases each). The CDR3 runs to 14 residues. The germline V gene encodes CDR1 MNHEY and CDR2 SVGAGI. The CDR3 nucleotides read TGTGGCAGCAGTTATTCGAGAGGGGACGTAGAGCAGTTCTTC. It yields the protein CGSSYSRGDVEQFF.

The chain employs TRBV20-1 and TRBJ2-4, with D maybe TRBD2 (6 bases). The germline V gene encodes CDR1 DFQATT and CDR2 SNEGSKA (reference sequence). Trimming removed 4 bases from V and 1 base from J, with 14 bases in between. The CDR3 length is 15 residues. The CDR3 protein is CSAMNGGTAKNIQYF. The CDR3 DNA sequence: TGCAGTGCTATGAACGGGGGAACTGCCAAAAACATTCAGTACTTC.

This clonotype was detected many times. The V and J genes are TRBV18 and TRBJ1-5; D remains ambiguous. V lost 4 bases and J lost 2, with 21 bases in between. This CDR3 spans 18 amino acids. Germline V gene data show CDR1 as KGHSH and CDR2 as LQKENI. The CDR3 coding sequence is TGTGCCAGCTCACTTCTCTCGCCCGCTTTGAGAGGCAATCAGCCCCAGCATTTT. Its translation: CASSLLSPALRGNQPQHF.

The rearrangement links TRBV27 to TRBJ2-2; D is undetermined. The V gene lost 6 bases and the J gene lost 1 base, with 12 bases spanning the gap. Germline CDR1 reads MNHEY; CDR2 reads SMNVEV (reference sequence). This CDR3 has 15 residues. CDR3 region: CASRESGGNTGELFF. The CDR3 DNA is TGTGCCAGCAGGGAATCGGGCGGGAACACCGGGGAGCTGTTTTTT.

This clonotype was observed a few times. This could be a read error, since a much larger clone is one nucleotide away. V usage is TRBV14 and J usage is TRBJ2-7, with D perhaps given as TRBD1 or TRBD2 (5 bases each). The CDR3 has 16 amino acids. V dropped 0 bases and J dropped 3 bases, with 15 bases sitting between them. Germline CDR1 is SGHDN and CDR2 is FVKESK. CDR3 nucleotide sequence: TGTGCCAGCAGCCAAGAGGGGACGGCCCCCCTCTACGAGCAGTACTTC. Its protein is CASSQEGTAPLYEQYF.

The chain joins TRBV12-3 or TRBV12-4 to TRBJ2-1; 7 positions match TRBD2. V gave up 3 bases and J gave up 5 bases; unmatched junction bases: 7. CDR3 length equals 15 residues. The chain's CDR3 is CASSLEGGVHNEQFF. DNA of the CDR3: TGTGCCAGCAGTTTGGAGGGAGGGGTACACAATGAGCAGTTCTTC.

This clonotype was found many times. The CDR3 coding sequence is TGTGCCAGCAGCCTGAAGCGGGGCCCCCAAGAGACCCAGTACTTC. It specifies CASSLKRGPQETQYF. This sequence joins TRBV4-2 and TRBJ2-5; 7 bases are a match to TRBD2. J gave up 1 base and V 4 bases, and 6 bases lay outside the gene matches. Germline V CDR1 and CDR2: LGHNA, YNFKEQ. The CDR3 is made up of 15 amino acids.

This clonotype was recorded once. This chain uses TRBV5-8 with TRBJ2-1; D unresolved. With 2 bases removed from V and 8 bases from J, the gap between germline ends came to 14 bases. Germline CDR1 reads SGHTS; CDR2 reads YDEGEE. The CDR3 contains 14 residues. The CDR3 DNA reads as TGTGCCAGCAGCTTTTTAGGGCCGGGCTATGAGCAGTTCTTC. Translated: CASSFLGPGYEQFF.

This clonotype has at least ten counts. The chain joins TRBV3-1 to TRBJ2-5, with TRBD2 matching over 7 bases. V lost 4 bases to trimming and J lost 2 bases; unmatched junction nucleotides: 7. The CDR3 is 15 amino acids. Looked up from germline, CDR1 is LGHDT and CDR2 is YNNKEL (reference sequence). CDR3 sequence (DNA): TGTGCCAGCAGCCCCTGGGGTAGCGGGCAAGAGACCCAGTACTTC. As protein: CASSPWGSGQETQYF.

This clonotype was detected many times. The chain uses TRBV7-2 and TRBJ2-1; maybe TRBD1 (5 bases). Trimming pared 5 bases from V and 8 bases from J, leaving 19 bases between. Germline loops: CDR1 SGHTA, CDR2 FQGNSA. The CDR3 is 15 residues long. CDR3 sequence: CASSPQGVIIDEQFF. DNA for the CDR3: TGTGCCAGCAGCCCCCAGGGTGTAATTATCGATGAGCAGTTCTTC.

Ten or more counts support this clonotype. The J gene is TRBJ1-2, the V gene TRBV6-2 or TRBV6-3; no firm D call. Germline CDR1 reads MNHEY; CDR2 reads SVGEGT. The CDR3 is 12 amino acids. The V and J ends lost 5 bases and 8 bases respectively, with 12 bases between them. CDR3 DNA sequence: TGTGCCAGCAGTCACCGGACCGGAGGCTACACCTTC. Amino acid sequence: CASSHRTGGYTF.

Ten or more counts support this clonotype. One junction end disagrees with the germline gene, perhaps due to a read error. The V gene is TRBV19, the J gene TRBJ2-7; D may be TRBD1 (5 bases). The CDR3 length is 13 residues. Germline CDR1 and CDR2: LNHDA and SQIVND (reference sequence). The CDR3 here is CASSMRQGLEEYF. CDR3 nucleotides: TGTGCCAGTAGTATGAGGCAGGGTCTCGAGGAGTACTTC.

Many counts were recorded for this clonotype. CDR3 nucleotide sequence: TGTGCCACCAGCAGGGGAACAGGGGATCAGCCCCAGCATTTT. The encoded protein is CATSRGTGDQPQHF. The gene calls are TRBV15 and TRBJ1-5; 7 nucleotides align to TRBD1. Germline V gives CDR1 LNHNV, CDR2 YYDKDF (reference sequence). The CDR3 length is 14 residues. Losses at the gene ends were 3 bases for V and 5 bases for J; bases not matched to a gene: 4.

This clonotype was detected many times. The chain joins TRBV5-5 to TRBJ2-7, with a tentative D call TRBD1 (6 bases). Per germline, CDR1 SGHKS and CDR2 YYEKEE (reference sequence). Trimming left V 2 bases short and J 3 bases short, with 24 bases between. This CDR3 is 18 amino acids long. The CDR3 reads CASSFNPPWGTNRYEQYF. The CDR3 bases are TGTGCCAGCAGCTTTAACCCTCCGTGGGGGACAAACCGCTACGAGCAGTACTTC.

In its sample, this clonotype was seen many times. The chain links TRBV7-9 to TRBJ1-1, with D perhaps TRBD1 (5 bases). V lost 5 bases, J lost 5 bases, and 18 bases lay in between. Germline V gives CDR1 SEHNR, CDR2 FQNEAQ (reference sequence). The CDR3 extends over 15 amino acids. The CDR3 loop reads CASSQGPGRGTEAFF. The CDR3 region has the DNA TGTGCCAGCAGCCAAGGGCCGGGACGCGGGACTGAAGCTTTCTTT.

This clonotype has a count of ten or more. The J gene is TRBJ2-7, the V gene TRBV3-1, with 7 nucleotides matching TRBD1. The CDR3 runs to 16 residues. V lost 1 base and J lost 3; bases outside the gene matches: 9. CDR1 is LGHDT, CDR2 YNNKEL, per germline (reference sequence). This CDR3 is CASSQGSGTVRYEQYF. The CDR3 nucleotides read TGTGCCAGCAGCCAAGGATCCGGGACAGTACGCTACGAGCAGTACTTC.

This clonotype was counted many times. In DNA form, the CDR3 reads TGTGCCAGCAGTGAACGCCGGGACACTCAAGAGACCCAGTACTTC. The encoded protein is CASSERRDTQETQYF. The chain links TRBV2 to TRBJ2-5, with D perhaps matching TRBD1 (6 bases). Per germline, CDR1 SNHLY and CDR2 FYNNEI. V lost 2 bases and J lost 2, with 12 bases in between. The CDR3 is 15 residues long. Full variable domain (missing parts from reference TRBV2 and TRBJ2-5): EPEVTQTPSHQVTQMGQEVILRCVPISNHLYFYWYRQILGQKVEFLVSFYNNEISEKSEIFDDQFSVERPDGSNFTLKIRSTKLEDSAMYFCASSERRDTQETQYFGPGTRLLVL.